The rows below give T cell receptor beta chains drawn from one sample of a study of blood T cell repertoires in COVID-19. Profiling relied on immunoSEQ multiplex PCR, and the TCRdb table lists in-frame clones only, not all of them. The data hold about 670,000 clones, with 70% to 90% observed a single time. Input material: peripheral blood. The receptor source for this set is a woman under 30 with acute or convalescent COVID-19. Each CDR3 is given with its conserved first and last residue. D genes are given only for firm matches. Some rows mark clone size as missing; the rest say once, few, many or name a class of expanded clone.

. | . | TRBJ2-1 | TRBV7-9 | TGTGCCAGCAGCTACAGGACCTCCTACAATGAGCAGTTCTTC | CASSYRTSYNEQFF
. | . | TRBJ1-2 | TRBV7-9 | TGTGCCAACAGCTACCCCCTAGGGGACTATGGCTACACCTTC | CANSYPLGDYGYTF
TRBD2 | . | TRBJ2-1 | TRBV5-5 | TGTGCCAGCAGCTTGTATAGCGGGGAATACAATGAGCAGTTCTTC | CASSLYSGEYNEQFF
. | . | TRBJ2-7 | TRBV5-5 | TGTGCCAGCAGCCCAGGATACGAGCAGTACTTC | CASSPGYEQYF
. | . | TRBJ2-4 | TRBV7-6 | TGTGCCAGCAGCTTATACATCGTTTTCGTTCTAGCCAAAAACATTCAGTACTTC | CASSLYIVFVLAKNIQYF
TRBD1 | . | TRBJ1-1 | TRBV2 | TGTGCCAGCACCTGGGACAGTATATTAAGCACTGAAGCTTTCTTT | CASTWDSILSTEAFF
. | . | TRBJ1-1 | TRBV4-1 | TGCGCCAGCAGCCTCACAGTGACCGCCACGTCTCAGGGGGCTTTCTTT | CASSLTVTATSQGAFF
. | once | TRBJ1-2 | TRBV27 | TGTGCCAGCAGCACCCTGATGCAGGGCGGATACTATGGCTACACCTTC | CASSTLMQGGYYGYTF
. | . | TRBJ1-2 | TRBV27 | TGTGCCAGCGGATCCGGGGTAACCTATGGCTACACCTTC | CASGSGVTYGYTF
. | . | TRBJ1-1 | TRBV29-1 | TGCAGCGTCGAGACAGACCGAGGTCCCACTGAAGCTTTCTTT | CSVETDRGPTEAFF
TRBD1 | . | TRBJ1-2 | TRBV15 | TGTGCCACCAGCATTAAGGGGACAGGGGGCTATGGCTACACCTTC | CATSIKGTGGYGYTF
. | . | TRBJ1-1 | TRBV12-5 | TGTGCTAGTGGTTTTCGTCCCGGTCTGAACACTGAAGCTTTCTTT | CASGFRPGLNTEAFF
TRBD1 | few | TRBJ1-2 | TRBV6-5 | TGTGCCAGCAGTTATCTCCGGACAGGGGGCGGCTATGGCTACACCTTC | CASSYLRTGGGYGYTF
. | . | TRBJ1-2 | TRBV6-1 | TGTGCCAGCAGTGAAGAAGAAGGAGTTAGGGGCTACACCTTC | CASSEEEGVRGYTF
TRBD2 | . | TRBJ2-7 | TRBV7-7 | TGTGCCAGCAGCCCCGGGACTAGCGGTTACGAGCAGTACTTC | CASSPGTSGYEQYF
. | . | TRBJ2-3 | TRBV19 | TGTGCCAGTAGTATAGGATTAGTAGCGGGCACAGATACGCAGTATTTT | CASSIGLVAGTDTQYF
TRBD1 | . | TRBJ2-7 | TRBV19 | TGTGCCAGTAGTAATCAGGGACAGGCCAACTACGAGCAGTACTTC | CASSNQGQANYEQYF
TRBD1 | . | TRBJ1-2 | TRBV5-1 | TGCGCCAGCAGCTTGGGCGGGCAGGGGGACGGCTACACCTTC | CASSLGGQGDGYTF
. | . | TRBJ2-3 | TRBV5-1 | TGCGCCAGCAGCTTTAGTGGAGATACGCAGTATTTT | CASSFSGDTQYF
. | . | TRBJ2-1 | TRBV11-3 | TGTGCCAGCAGCTCAACTGAAGGGGTGGATGTTCGGAATGAGCAGTTCTTC | CASSSTEGVDVRNEQFF
TRBD2 | . | TRBJ2-2 | TRBV18 | TGTGCCAGCTCAGTAGGACTAGCGGGAAACACCGGGGAGCTGTTTTTT | CASSVGLAGNTGELFF
. | . | TRBJ1-4 | TRBV4-1 | TGCGCCAGCAGCCAAGAGCTAGAAAAACTGTTTTTT | CASSQELEKLFF
. | few | TRBJ1-5 | TRBV7-2 | TGTGCCAGCAGCACACAGGCCCTGAACAATCAGCCCCAGCATTTT | CASSTQALNNQPQHF
. | few | TRBJ1-1 | TRBV6-1 | TGTGCCAGCAGTGAAAATGCAGGGCTGGGGAACACTGAAGCTTTCTTT | CASSENAGLGNTEAFF
TRBD1 | . | TRBJ1-5 | TRBV4-1 | TGCGCCAGCAGCCCGCGAAGGGACAGGACAGGAGGTCAGCCCCAGCATTTT | CASSPRRDRTGGQPQHF
. | . | TRBJ1-5 | TRBV2 | TGTGCCAGCAGGGACAGCGTAGTCAATCAGCCCCAGCATTTT | CASRDSVVNQPQHF
TRBD1 | . | TRBJ1-4 | TRBV7-2 | TGTGCCAGCAGCGCAACGACAGGGGGATATGAAAAACTGTTTTTT | CASSATTGGYEKLFF
. | . | TRBJ1-1 | TRBV21-1 | TGTGCCAGCAGCAAAGACGGGGTCCCGTTT | CASSKDGVPF
. | . | TRBJ1-4 | TRBV7-9 | TGTGCCAGCAGATCAACCGATCGGTTGAGAAATGAAAAACTGTTTTTT | CASRSTDRLRNEKLFF
. | . | TRBJ2-5 | TRBV19 | TGTGCCAGTAGCCAAACGGGGGACCAAGAGACCCAGTACTTC | CASSQTGDQETQYF
TRBD1 | . | TRBJ1-5 | TRBV4-2 | TGTGCCAGCAGCCTGACGGCTTCGGACAGGGATCAGCCCCAGCATTTT | CASSLTASDRDQPQHF
. | once | TRBJ2-1 | TRBV6-5 | TGTGCCAGCAGTACAACAGGGAGTTCCTACAATGAGCAGTTCTTC | CASSTTGSSYNEQFF
. | once | TRBJ1-2 | TRBV6-5 | TGTGCCAGCAGTTACTCAGGGGACGCCAAGGGAGGTGGCTACACCTTC | CASSYSGDAKGGGYTF
. | . | TRBJ1-1 | TRBV5-1 | TGCGCCAGCAGCTTAAACCAGGAAGCTTTCTTT | CASSLNQEAFF
. | . | TRBJ1-2 | TRBV7-9 | TGTGCCAGCAGCTTAGAACAGGGCTATGGCTACACCTTC | CASSLEQGYGYTF
TRBD2 | . | TRBJ2-1 | TRBV9 | TGTGCCAGCAGCGCCAGCGGGGGGGCCAATAATGAGCAGTTCTTC | CASSASGGANNEQFF
. | . | TRBJ1-2 | TRBV7-8 | TGTGCCAGCAGCCCTAACCATAATGGCTACACCTTC | CASSPNHNGYTF
TRBD1 | . | TRBJ2-4 | TRBV7-9 | TGTGCCAGCAGCCTGACAGGGACCAAAAACATTCAGTACTTC | CASSLTGTKNIQYF
. | once | TRBJ1-3 | TRBV3-1/TRBV3-2 | TGTGCCAGCAGCCCCTTCTATGGAAACACCATATATTTT | CASSPFYGNTIYF
TRBD1 | . | TRBJ1-2 | TRBV7-2 | TGTGCCAGCAGCTTAGGACAGGGTTCCAACTATGGCTACACCTTC | CASSLGQGSNYGYTF
. | . | TRBJ1-5 | TRBV7-9 | TGTGCCAGCAGTACTCCGGGAGGTTGGAAGCATTTT | CASSTPGGWKHF
TRBD1 | . | TRBJ1-2 | TRBV6-5 | TGTGCCAGCAGTTTATACCGGGACAGGGACAGAGGCTACACCTTC | CASSLYRDRDRGYTF
. | . | TRBJ2-2 | TRBV6-5 | TGTGCCAGCAGTTACTTCTCCGGGGAGCTGTTTTTT | CASSYFSGELFF
. | . | TRBJ1-1 | TRBV5-1 | TGCGCCAGCAGCTCAATGGGCCAGGGTCGAGCTTTCTTT | CASSSMGQGRAFF
. | . | TRBJ1-2 | TRBV7-2 | TGTGCCAGCAGCTTAGGAGCGACAGGCGTCAACTATGGCTACACCTTC | CASSLGATGVNYGYTF
. | . | TRBJ2-2 | TRBV6-5 | TGTGCCAGCAGTTTGTGGGGTCAGGGTACCGGGGAGCTGTTTTTT | CASSLWGQGTGELFF
TRBD1 | . | TRBJ2-7 | TRBV4-3 | TGCGCCAGCAGCCAAGTGTGGAGACAGGGCGGAACCGAGCAGTACTTC | CASSQVWRQGGTEQYF
. | . | TRBJ2-7 | TRBV4-3 | TGCGCCAGCAGCCAGGACCGGGACTTCTTATACGAGCAGTACTTC | CASSQDRDFLYEQYF